This T cell receptor (beta chain) appears in the sequencing data of a study of CD8 T cells in ankylosing spondylitis (dated by TCRdb to the late 2010s). General notes on the study: To find TCR variants linked to disease, the study profiled T cell receptor beta repertoires in ankylosing spondylitis patients and healthy donors. The whole study cohort included over a hundred healthy donors and under 30 ankylosing spondylitis patients. Samples of peripheral blood were taken, and for ankylosing spondylitis patients, synovial fluid was collected as well.

The CDR3 starts with the cysteine, ends with the phenylalanine, and has 14 residues. Only CDR3 DNA is held: 42 bases, read in frame from base 1. Trimming removed 7 bases from V and 3 bases from J; the gene matches leave 6 bases unexplained. CDR1 SGHAT and CDR2 FQNNGV were looked up in the germline V gene. A few counts support this clonotype. The clone's antigen remains unknown. Base-call qualities are not available, and no considerably larger clone is one nucleotide away. Sequencing took place on an Illumina HiSeq 2500. TCR beta libraries were prepared by quantitative 5'-RACE with molecular barcodes. In the authors' own workflow: To identify disease-linked TCR variants, a new computational method was used, one built on a probabilistic model of VDJ rearrangement. The public reads were reprocessed in TCRdb via fastp at Q25 and MiXCR, keeping in-frame beta chains. Rows with one shared CDR3 protein collapse into an entry with the most common genes and DNA. The V and J calls, along with clone size, are taken from TCRdb and not from the paper's own processing. The sample profile shows around 250,000 distinct CDR3 sequences; roughly a third of them were found once. The top ten clones comprise approximately 4.6% of the sample.

What the research found in general, with its limitations: Significant enrichment of the disease-linked clones was reported in matched synovial fluid samples from ankylosing spondylitis patients. The disease-linked clones showed a CD8+ phenotype and occurred at relatively low frequencies in peripheral blood. Some of the motif variants had been reported before in the synovial fluid and blood of reactive arthritis patients, a finding that suggests common disease-initiation mechanisms. Blood from ankylosing spondylitis patients appeared to be characterized by a TCR beta motif composed of several highly homologous amino acid variants.

Sample: blood, either unsorted or a sorted T cell fraction (not recorded which). The chain couples TRBV11-2 to TRBJ2-3; 8 junctional bases match TRBD2. The sequence was obtained from a male donor with ankylosing spondylitis or in good health (not recorded which). In nucleotides, the sequence is TGTGCCAGCACCGGGGGGGATTGGACAGATACGCAGTATTTT. This translates into CASTGGDWTDTQYF.